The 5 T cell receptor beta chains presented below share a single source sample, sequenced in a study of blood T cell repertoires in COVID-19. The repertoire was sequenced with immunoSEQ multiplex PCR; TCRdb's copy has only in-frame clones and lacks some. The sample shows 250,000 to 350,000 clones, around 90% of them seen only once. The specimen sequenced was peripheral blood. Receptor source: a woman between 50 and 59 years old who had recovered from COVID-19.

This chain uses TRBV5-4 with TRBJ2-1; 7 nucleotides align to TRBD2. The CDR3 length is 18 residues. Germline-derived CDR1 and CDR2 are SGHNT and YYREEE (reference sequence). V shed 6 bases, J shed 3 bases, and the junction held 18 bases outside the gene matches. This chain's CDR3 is CASKWSGAARYNYNEQFF. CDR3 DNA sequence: TGTGCCAGCAAATGGAGCGGGGCAGCTCGTTATAACTACAATGAGCAGTTCTTC.

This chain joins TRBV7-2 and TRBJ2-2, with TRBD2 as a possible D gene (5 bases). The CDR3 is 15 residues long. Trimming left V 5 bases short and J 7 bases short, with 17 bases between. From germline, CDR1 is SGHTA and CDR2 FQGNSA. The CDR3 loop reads CASSQTSRVSGELFF. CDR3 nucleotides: TGTGCCAGCAGCCAGACTTCGCGGGTGAGCGGGGAGCTGTTTTTT.

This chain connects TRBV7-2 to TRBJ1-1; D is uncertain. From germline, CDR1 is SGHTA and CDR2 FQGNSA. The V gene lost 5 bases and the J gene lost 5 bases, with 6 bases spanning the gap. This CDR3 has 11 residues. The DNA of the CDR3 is TGTGCCAGCAGCCCCCGTACTGAAGCTTTCTTT. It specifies CASSPRTEAFF.

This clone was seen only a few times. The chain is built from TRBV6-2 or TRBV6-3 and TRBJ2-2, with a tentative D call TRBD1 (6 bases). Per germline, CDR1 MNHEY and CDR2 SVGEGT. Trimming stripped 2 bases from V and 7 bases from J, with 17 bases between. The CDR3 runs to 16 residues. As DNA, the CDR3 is TGTGCCAGCAGTTACCGAGGCAGGGGCGGAGGCGGGGAGCTGTTTTTT. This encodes CASSYRGRGGGGELFF.

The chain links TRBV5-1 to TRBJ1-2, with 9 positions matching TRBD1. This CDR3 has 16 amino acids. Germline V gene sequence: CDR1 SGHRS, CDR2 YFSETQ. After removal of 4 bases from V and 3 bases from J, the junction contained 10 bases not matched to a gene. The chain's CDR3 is CASSITGTGKHYGYTF. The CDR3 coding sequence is TGCGCCAGCAGCATAACCGGGACAGGGAAACACTATGGCTACACCTTC. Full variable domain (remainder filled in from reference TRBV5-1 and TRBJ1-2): KAGVTQTPRYLIKTRGQQVTLSCSPISGHRSVSWYQQTPGQGLQFLFEYFSETQRNKGNFPGRFSGRQFSNSRSEMNVSTLELGDSALYLCASSITGTGKHYGYTFGSGTRLTVV.